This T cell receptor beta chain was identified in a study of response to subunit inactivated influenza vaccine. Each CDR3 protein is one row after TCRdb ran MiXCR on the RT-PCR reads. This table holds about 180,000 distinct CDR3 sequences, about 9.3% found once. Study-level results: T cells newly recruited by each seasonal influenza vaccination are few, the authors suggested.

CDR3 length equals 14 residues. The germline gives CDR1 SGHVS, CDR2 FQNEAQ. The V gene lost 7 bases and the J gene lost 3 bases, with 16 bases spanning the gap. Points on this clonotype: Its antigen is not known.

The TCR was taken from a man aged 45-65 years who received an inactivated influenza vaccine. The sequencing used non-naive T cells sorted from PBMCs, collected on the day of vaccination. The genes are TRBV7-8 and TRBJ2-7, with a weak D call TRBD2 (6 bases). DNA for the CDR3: TGTGCCAGCACCCCCGGGACTTTTCTCTACGAGCAGTACTTC. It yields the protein CASTPGTFLYEQYF.